A single sample is the source of the 30 T cell receptor beta chains below, sequenced in a study of blood T cell repertoires in COVID-19. Method: immunoSEQ multiplex PCR; TCRdb's copy keeps in-frame clones and lacks some. The data show about 140,000 clones, 84% seen once. Sequencing was done on a sample of peripheral blood. Receptor source: a man aged 55 to 70 with active or convalescent COVID-19.

The rearrangement joins TRBV19 to TRBJ2-1; D might be TRBD1 (6 bases). This CDR3 has 15 amino acids. Germline V gene data show CDR1 as LNHDA and CDR2 as SQIVND (reference sequence). Trimming pared 8 bases from V and 5 bases from J, leaving 19 bases between. DNA for the CDR3: TGTGCCAGTTCCGACAGGCGTTCCGTGGACAATGAGCAGTTCTTC. The encoded protein is CASSDRRSVDNEQFF. The full variable domain, with the rest looked up from reference TRBV19 and TRBJ2-1, is DGGITQSPKYLFRKEGQNVTLSCEQNLNHDAMYWYRQDPGQGLRLIYYSQIVNDFQKGDIAEGYSVSREKKESFPLTVTSAQKNPTAFYLCASSDRRSVDNEQFFGPGTRLTVL.

The rearrangement links TRBV7-2 to TRBJ2-3, with 9 positions matching TRBD2. This CDR3 has 17 amino acids. With V trimmed by 0 bases and J by 1 base, 5 bases remained unmatched. Germline V CDR1 and CDR2: SGHTA, FQGNSA. This CDR3 is CASSLADSGRGTDTQYF. The DNA of the CDR3 is TGTGCCAGCAGCTTAGCTGATAGCGGGAGAGGCACAGATACGCAGTATTTT.

The chain carries TRBV5-6 and TRBJ1-5; D gene uncertain. V dropped 5 bases and J dropped 7 bases, with 13 bases sitting between them. Germline loops: CDR1 SGHDT, CDR2 YYEEEE. This CDR3 contains 13 residues. The CDR3: CASSGGWGQPQHF. For the CDR3, the DNA is TGTGCCAGCAGTGGAGGGTGGGGACAGCCCCAGCATTTT.

V is TRBV7-9 and J is TRBJ1-3; D may be TRBD1 (6 bases). The CDR3 runs to 14 residues. From germline, CDR1 is SEHNR and CDR2 FQNEAQ (reference sequence). Trimming took off 5 bases at V and 4 bases at J, with 12 bases between the two ends. CDR3 region: CASSRTGPGNTIYF. DNA for the CDR3: TGTGCCAGCAGCCGCACAGGGCCCGGAAACACCATATATTTT.

V usage is TRBV18 and J usage is TRBJ2-1, with 7 bases lining up with TRBD2. The CDR3 contains 14 residues. Looked up from germline, CDR1 is KGHSH and CDR2 is LQKENI. J was trimmed by 6 bases and V by 5 bases; bases with no gene match: 7. CDR3 residues: CASSTRTSFNEQFF. CDR3 nucleotide sequence: TGTGCCAGCTCAACCCGGACTAGTTTCAATGAGCAGTTCTTC. Supplemented by reference TRBV18 and TRBJ2-1, the full variable domain reads NAGVMQNPRHLVRRRGQEARLRCSPMKGHSHVYWYRQLPEEGLKFMVYLQKENIIDESGMPKERFSAEFPKEGPSILRIQQVVRGDSAAYFCASSTRTSFNEQFFGPGTRLTVL.

The rearrangement links TRBV19 to TRBJ2-2; TRBD2 aligns across 8 bases. The CDR3 extends over 16 amino acids. V was clipped by 7 bases and J by 5 bases; unmatched bases: 12. Germline CDR1 and CDR2: LNHDA and SQIVND (reference sequence). CDR3: CASTPWRGADTGELFF. In DNA form, the CDR3 reads TGTGCCAGTACGCCTTGGCGGGGGGCGGATACCGGGGAGCTGTTTTTT. Combining the CDR3 with reference TRBV19 and TRBJ2-2 gives the whole variable domain DGGITQSPKYLFRKEGQNVTLSCEQNLNHDAMYWYRQDPGQGLRLIYYSQIVNDFQKGDIAEGYSVSREKKESFPLTVTSAQKNPTAFYLCASTPWRGADTGELFFGEGSRLTVL.

J is TRBJ1-6 and V is TRBV25-1; 7 nucleotides match TRBD1. The CDR3 consists of 17 residues. V was pared by 3 bases and J by 3 bases, with 8 bases of the junction left unmatched. CDR1 and CDR2 from the germline V gene are MGHDK and SYGVNS. Written as DNA, the CDR3 is TGTGCCAGCAGTGACGGGACAGACTTTTTCTATAATTCACCCCTCCACTTT. Its translation: CASSDGTDFFYNSPLHF.

J is TRBJ2-1 and V is TRBV6-5, with 11 bases identical to TRBD1. The ends lost 5 bases at V and 9 bases at J; junction bases unmatched: 9. Germline lookup yields CDR1 MNHEY and CDR2 SVGAGI. CDR3 size: 15 residues. In DNA form, the CDR3 reads TGTGCCAGCAGTAGCGGGACAGGGGGACACAGTGAGCAGTTCTTC. Amino acids: CASSSGTGGHSEQFF.

The chain combines TRBV11-2 with TRBJ2-1, with 10 bases matching TRBD1. Germline V gene sequence: CDR1 SGHAT, CDR2 FQNNGV. The CDR3 is 14 amino acids. V trimming: 6 bases; J trimming: 9 bases; junction bases outside the gene matches: 8. DNA for the CDR3: TGTGCCAGCAGGACGGGACAGGGGTTACCTGAGCAGTTCTTC. It encodes CASRTGQGLPEQFF.

The chain carries TRBV6-5 and TRBJ2-5; TRBD2 aligns across 11 bases. CDR1 and CDR2 (germline): MNHEY, SVGAGI. The CDR3 loop spans 15 amino acids. Trimming took 10 bases from V and 6 from J; bases not matched to a gene: 13. The CDR3 DNA reads as TGTGCCACCCGTGGTAGCGGGGGGGTTATAAAGACCCAGTACTTC. Protein: CATRGSGGVIKTQYF.

This clone was picked up a small number of times. V is TRBV6-2 or TRBV6-3 and J is TRBJ1-5; the D gene is possibly TRBD1 (6 bases). Trimming left V 6 bases short and J 4 bases short, with 16 bases between. CDR1 is MNHEY and CDR2 is SVGEGT in the germline V gene. The length of the CDR3 is 15 residues. CDR3 nucleotide sequence: TGTGCCAGCAGCCTCGGTCCAGGGGCAAATCAGCCCCAGCATTTT. Residues: CASSLGPGANQPQHF.

The chain uses TRBV10-3 and TRBJ1-2; D gene unclear. Trimming took 3 bases from V and 4 from J, leaving 12 bases between them. The CDR3 length is 14 residues. Per the germline V gene, CDR1 is ENHRY and CDR2 is SYGVKD. This chain's CDR3 is CAISEEGSGYGYTF. CDR3 sequence (DNA): TGTGCCATCAGTGAAGAGGGCTCGGGCTATGGCTACACCTTC.

This clone was seen once. The chain is built from TRBV19 and TRBJ2-3, with D possibly being TRBD2 (5 bases). The V and J ends lost 3 bases and 0 bases respectively, with 13 bases between them. This CDR3 comprises 16 residues. CDR1 is LNHDA and CDR2 is SQIVND in the germline V gene (reference sequence). The CDR3 spells CASSMDFHSSTDTQYF. CDR3 nucleotides: TGTGCCAGTAGTATGGACTTTCATTCTAGCACAGATACGCAGTATTTT. Together with reference TRBV19 and TRBJ2-3, the CDR3 gives the full variable domain: DGGITQSPKYLFRKEGQNVTLSCEQNLNHDAMYWYRQDPGQGLRLIYYSQIVNDFQKGDIAEGYSVSREKKESFPLTVTSAQKNPTAFYLCASSMDFHSSTDTQYFGPGTRLTVL.

The sample holds one count of this clone. V usage is TRBV10-1 and J usage is TRBJ1-4, with D unclear. The CDR3 sequence is 15 residues long. The V end lost 0 bases, the J end lost 2 bases, and 7 bases lay between the germline ends. The germline V gene has CDR1 WNHNN and CDR2 SYGVQD (reference sequence). DNA for the CDR3: TGCGCCAGCAGTGAGTCGACACGGACTAATGAAAAACTGTTTTTT. The encoded protein is CASSESTRTNEKLFF.

A single count supports this clone. The chain carries TRBV4-3 and TRBJ2-7; no clear D gene. Germline loops: CDR1 LGHNA, CDR2 YSLEER. V lost 0 bases to trimming and J lost 3 bases, with 15 bases between them. There are 16 residues in the CDR3. DNA of the CDR3: TGCGCCAGCAGCCAAGACCACAGTCCAGGAATCTACGAGCAGTACGTC. It is translated as CASSQDHSPGIYEQYV.

The V gene is TRBV12-3 or TRBV12-4, the J gene TRBJ1-5; the D is unclear. This CDR3 contains 13 residues. With 5 bases removed from V and 5 bases from J, the gap between germline ends came to 10 bases. In nucleotides, the CDR3 is TGTGCCAGCAGTCCCGACGGGGATCAGCCCCAGCATTTT. As protein: CASSPDGDQPQHF.

The gene calls are TRBV27 and TRBJ2-4; 8 bases fit TRBD2. V lost 5 bases, J lost 7 bases, and 7 bases stayed unmatched. The CDR3 loop spans 14 amino acids. CDR1 is MNHEY and CDR2 is SMNVEV in the germline V gene (reference sequence). The CDR3 DNA follows: TGTGCCAGCAGTCCAGGGACTAGTAGCAACATTCAGTACTTC. Translated, it gives CASSPGTSSNIQYF.

This clone has a handful of counts. V and J are TRBV27 and TRBJ1-5, with D unresolved. V was pared by 3 bases and J by 4 bases, with 7 bases between. Germline V gene sequence: CDR1 MNHEY, CDR2 SMNVEV (reference sequence). The CDR3 consists of 13 residues. CDR3 loop: CASSFTVNQPQHF. Written as DNA, the CDR3 is TGTGCCAGCAGTTTCACGGTTAATCAGCCCCAGCATTTT.

The table lists this clone with a few counts. This chain uses TRBV5-1 with TRBJ1-1, with D perhaps TRBD1 (5 bases). The V end was cut by 4 bases, the J end by 1 base, with 14 bases between. This CDR3 spans 15 amino acids. The germline CDR1 and CDR2 sequences are SGHRS and YFSETQ. CDR3 in amino acids: CASSGGTVRNTEAFF. CDR3 nucleotide sequence: TGCGCCAGCAGCGGAGGGACGGTAAGGAACACTGAAGCTTTCTTT.

The chain has TRBV7-9 and TRBJ1-2, with a weak D call TRBD1 (5 bases). CDR3 size: 14 residues. Germline V gene data show CDR1 as SEHNR and CDR2 as FQNEAQ (reference sequence). V lost 2 bases and J 4 bases, leaving 11 bases between the germline ends. CDR3 sequence reads: CASSLPGGIYGYTF. CDR3 nucleotide sequence: TGTGCCAGCAGCTTACCGGGGGGGATCTATGGCTACACCTTC.

The V gene is TRBV6-5, the J gene TRBJ2-7, with D possibly being TRBD1 (6 bases). Germline loops: CDR1 MNHEY, CDR2 SVGAGI. Trimming took 4 bases from V and 7 from J, leaving 17 bases between them. CDR3 length equals 14 residues. CDR3 DNA sequence: TGTGCCAGCAGTTCGTCACAGGGTAGTTTTGAGCAGTACGTC. Protein sequence: CASSSSQGSFEQYV.

This chain joins TRBV9 and TRBJ2-2; 10 bases are shared with TRBD2. CDR1 is SGDLS and CDR2 is YYNGEE in the germline V gene. The J segment lost 7 bases and the V segment lost 1 base, leaving 7 bases of the junction unmatched. This CDR3 region has 16 residues. CDR3 sequence: CASSVWLAGEDGELFF. For the CDR3, the DNA is TGTGCCAGCAGCGTATGGCTAGCGGGAGAGGACGGGGAGCTGTTTTTT.

This chain connects TRBV5-1 to TRBJ2-3; TRBD1 agrees at 9 bases. The V segment lost 1 base and the J segment 6 bases; nucleotides outside the gene matches: 15. Germline CDR1 is SGHRS and CDR2 is YFSETQ. CDR3 length equals 18 residues. The CDR3 coding sequence is TGCGCCAGCAGCTTGATTCCGGGACAGGGAGGAGGGCAGGATACGCAGTATTTT. As protein: CASSLIPGQGGGQDTQYF.

J is TRBJ1-6 and V is TRBV6-2 or TRBV6-3; weak D call: TRBD1 (6 bases). This CDR3 has 15 residues. The ends were cut back, 6 bases at V and 6 bases at J, with 15 bases in the middle. CDR1 is MNHEY, CDR2 SVGEGT, per germline. The CDR3 region is CASSRDTGANSPLHF. CDR3 DNA: TGTGCCAGCAGCCGGGACACCGGGGCTAATTCACCCCTCCACTTT.

The V and J genes are TRBV6-5 and TRBJ2-7, with 9 bases lining up with TRBD2. J was trimmed by 4 bases and V by 6 bases; bases with no gene match: 4. Germline V lookup: CDR1 MNHEY, CDR2 SVGAGI. The CDR3 covers 13 residues. CDR3 bases: TGTGCCAGCAGGCGGGGGGGAGATTACGAGCAGTACTTC. Translating gives CASRRGGDYEQYF.

The chain recombines TRBV7-8 with TRBJ1-5; 12 nucleotides agree with TRBD1. The CDR3 totals 18 residues. V dropped 0 bases and J dropped 6; count of bases not matched to a gene: 9. Germline CDR1 SGHVS, CDR2 FQNEAQ. Written as DNA, the CDR3 is TGTGCCAGCAGCTTAGCGGGACAGGGGGCCGGGACCGGTCAGCCCCAGCATTTT. Translated: CASSLAGQGAGTGQPQHF.

This chain links TRBV6-1 with TRBJ1-5, with a possible D match to TRBD1 (5 bases). The germline V gene has CDR1 MNHNS and CDR2 SASEGT. CDR3 length equals 18 residues. V was pared by 3 bases and J by 4 bases, with 22 bases between. CDR3 region: CASSDHRLGRARNQPQHF. DNA for the CDR3: TGTGCCAGCAGTGATCATCGCCTTGGCAGGGCACGAAATCAGCCCCAGCATTTT.

The chain uses TRBV5-5 and TRBJ1-5; 8 positions match TRBD1. Germline values: CDR1 SGHKS, CDR2 YYEKEE (reference sequence). CDR3 length equals 15 residues. V shed 4 bases and J 7 bases; nucleotides not matched to a gene: 10. The CDR3 coding sequence is TGTGCCAGCAGCCAACAACCGGACAGGGAGCAGCCCCAGCATTTT. Residues: CASSQQPDREQPQHF.

The chain is built from TRBV19 and TRBJ1-1; D is uncertain. The CDR3 is made up of 16 amino acids. Germline CDR1 reads LNHDA; CDR2 reads SQIVND (reference sequence). V shed 5 bases and J shed 1 base, with 17 bases lying between them. CDR3 sequence reads: CASSAPHSPSNTEAFF. The CDR3 nucleotides read TGTGCCAGTAGTGCTCCACATAGCCCTTCGAACACTGAAGCTTTCTTT.

The V call is TRBV9, the J call TRBJ2-2, with a weak D call TRBD1 (7 bases). CDR3 length: 15 residues. CDR1 SGDLS and CDR2 YYNGEE come from the germline V gene. Trimming removed 3 bases at V and 5 bases at J, with 14 bases between. This CDR3 is CASSGRDRPTGELFF. CDR3 bases: TGTGCCAGCAGCGGGCGGGACAGACCAACCGGGGAGCTGTTTTTT.